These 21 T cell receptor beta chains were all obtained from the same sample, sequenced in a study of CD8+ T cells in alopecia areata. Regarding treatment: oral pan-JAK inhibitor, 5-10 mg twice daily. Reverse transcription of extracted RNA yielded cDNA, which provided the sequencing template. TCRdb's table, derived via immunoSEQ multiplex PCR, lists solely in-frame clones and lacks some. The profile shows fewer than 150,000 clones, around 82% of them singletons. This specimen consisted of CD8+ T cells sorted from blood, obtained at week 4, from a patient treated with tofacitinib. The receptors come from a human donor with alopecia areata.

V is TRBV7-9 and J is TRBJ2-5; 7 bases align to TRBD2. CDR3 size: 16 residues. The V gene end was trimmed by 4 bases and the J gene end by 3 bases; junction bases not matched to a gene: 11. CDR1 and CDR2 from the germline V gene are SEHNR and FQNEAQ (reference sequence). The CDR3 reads CASSSSTWRGKETQYF. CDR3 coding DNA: TGTGCCAGCAGCTCGTCTACCTGGCGGGGGAAAGAGACCCAGTACTTC.

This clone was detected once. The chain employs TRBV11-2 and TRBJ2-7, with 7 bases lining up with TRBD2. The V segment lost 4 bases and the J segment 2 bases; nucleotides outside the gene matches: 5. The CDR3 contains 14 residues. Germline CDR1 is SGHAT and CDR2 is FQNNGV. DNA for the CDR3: TGTGCCAGCAGCTCCGGTCGGGGGGCCTACGAGCAGTACTTC. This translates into CASSSGRGAYEQYF.

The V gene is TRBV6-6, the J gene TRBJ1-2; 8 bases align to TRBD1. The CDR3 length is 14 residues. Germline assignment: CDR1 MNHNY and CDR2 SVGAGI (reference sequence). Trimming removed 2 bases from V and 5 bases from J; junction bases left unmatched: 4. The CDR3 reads CASSYLGQGYGYTF. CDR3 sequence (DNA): TGTGCCAGCAGTTACCTCGGACAGGGATATGGCTACACCTTC.

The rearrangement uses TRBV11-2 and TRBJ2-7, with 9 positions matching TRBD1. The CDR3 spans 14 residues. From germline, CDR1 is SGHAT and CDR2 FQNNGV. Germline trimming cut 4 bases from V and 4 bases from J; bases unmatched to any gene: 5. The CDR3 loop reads CASSYGTGKYEQYF. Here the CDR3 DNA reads TGTGCCAGCAGCTACGGGACAGGGAAGTACGAGCAGTACTTC.

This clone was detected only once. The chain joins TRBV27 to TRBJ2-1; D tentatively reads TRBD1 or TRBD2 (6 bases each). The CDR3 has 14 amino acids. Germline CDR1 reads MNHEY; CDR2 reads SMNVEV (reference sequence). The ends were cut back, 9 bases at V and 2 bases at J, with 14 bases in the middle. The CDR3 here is CASTGGTPYNEQFF. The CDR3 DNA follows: TGTGCCAGTACAGGCGGGACACCCTACAATGAGCAGTTCTTC.

The CDR3 spells CASGDTYPYEQYF. As DNA, the CDR3 is TGTGCCAGTGGTGATACTTACCCCTACGAGCAGTACTTC. V gene TRBV6-6 combines with J gene TRBJ2-7; D remains ambiguous. The CDR3 has 13 amino acids. Germline lookup yields CDR1 MNHNY and CDR2 SVGAGI (reference sequence). V lost 9 bases, J lost 2 bases, and 14 bases lay in between.

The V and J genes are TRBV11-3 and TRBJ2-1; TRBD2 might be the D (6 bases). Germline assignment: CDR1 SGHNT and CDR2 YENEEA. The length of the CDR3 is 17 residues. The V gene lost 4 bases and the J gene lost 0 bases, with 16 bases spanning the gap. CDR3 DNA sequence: TGTGCCAGCAGCTCTAGAGAGGACGGGAGCTCCTACAATGAGCAGTTCTTC. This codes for CASSSREDGSSYNEQFF.

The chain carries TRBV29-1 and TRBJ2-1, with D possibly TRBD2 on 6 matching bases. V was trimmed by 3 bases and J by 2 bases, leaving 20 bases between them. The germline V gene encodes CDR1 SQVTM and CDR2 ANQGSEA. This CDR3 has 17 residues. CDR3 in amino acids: CSVDLEPGTSTYNEQFF. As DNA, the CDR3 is TGCAGCGTTGATCTCGAGCCCGGGACTTCCACCTACAATGAGCAGTTCTTC.

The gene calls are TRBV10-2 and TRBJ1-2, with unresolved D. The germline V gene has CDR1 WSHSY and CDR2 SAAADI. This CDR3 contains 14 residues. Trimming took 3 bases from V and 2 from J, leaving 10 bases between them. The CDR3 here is CASSDGYPNYGYTF. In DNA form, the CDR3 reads TGCGCCAGCAGTGATGGGTACCCGAACTATGGCTACACCTTC.

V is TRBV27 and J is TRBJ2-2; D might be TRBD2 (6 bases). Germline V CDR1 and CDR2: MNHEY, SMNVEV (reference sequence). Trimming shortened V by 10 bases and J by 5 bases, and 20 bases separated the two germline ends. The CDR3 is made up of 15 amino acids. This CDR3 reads CATGFRGGGTGELFF. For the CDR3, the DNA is TGTGCCACAGGGTTTAGGGGAGGAGGGACCGGGGAGCTGTTTTTT.

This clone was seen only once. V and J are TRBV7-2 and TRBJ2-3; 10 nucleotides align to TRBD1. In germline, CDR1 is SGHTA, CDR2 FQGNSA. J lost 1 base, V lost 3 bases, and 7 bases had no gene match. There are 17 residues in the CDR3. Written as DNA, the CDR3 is TGTGCCAGCAGCTTGAAACTAGGACAGGGGGGCACAGATACGCAGTATTTT. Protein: CASSLKLGQGGTDTQYF.

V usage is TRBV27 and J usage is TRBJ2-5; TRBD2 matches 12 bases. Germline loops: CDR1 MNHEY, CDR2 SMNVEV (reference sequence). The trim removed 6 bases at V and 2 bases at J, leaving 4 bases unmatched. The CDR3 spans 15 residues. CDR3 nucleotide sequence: TGTGCCAGCAGCGGACTAGCGGGGACACAAGAGACCCAGTACTTC. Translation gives CASSGLAGTQETQYF.

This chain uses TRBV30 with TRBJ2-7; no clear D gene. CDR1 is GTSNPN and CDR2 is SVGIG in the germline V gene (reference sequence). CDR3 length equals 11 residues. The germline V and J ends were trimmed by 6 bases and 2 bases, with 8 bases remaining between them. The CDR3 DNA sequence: TGTGCCTGCGACTCTGCCTACGAGCAGTACTTC. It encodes CACDSAYEQYF. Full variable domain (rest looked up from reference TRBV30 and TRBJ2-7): SQTIHQWPATLVQPVGSPLSLECTVEGTSNPNLYWYRQAAGRGLQLLFYSVGIGQISSEVPQNLSASRPQDRQFILSSKKLLLSDSGFYLCACDSAYEQYFGPGTRLTVT.

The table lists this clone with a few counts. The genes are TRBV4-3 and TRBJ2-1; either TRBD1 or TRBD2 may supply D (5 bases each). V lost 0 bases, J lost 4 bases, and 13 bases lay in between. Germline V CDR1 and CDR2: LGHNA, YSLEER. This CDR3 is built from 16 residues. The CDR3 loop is CASSQDRGDGYNEQFF. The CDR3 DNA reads TGCGCCAGCAGCCAAGATCGTGGGGACGGGTACAATGAGCAGTTCTTC.

Here the CDR3 reads CASSPRVGTLYGYTF. CDR3 sequence (DNA): TGTGCCAGCTCACCAAGGGTAGGGACCCTCTATGGCTACACCTTC. The V and J genes are TRBV18 and TRBJ1-2; D possibly corresponds to TRBD1 (5 bases). The CDR3 covers 15 residues. V was trimmed by 2 bases and J by 4 bases, leaving 14 bases between them. Looked up from germline, CDR1 is KGHSH and CDR2 is LQKENI.

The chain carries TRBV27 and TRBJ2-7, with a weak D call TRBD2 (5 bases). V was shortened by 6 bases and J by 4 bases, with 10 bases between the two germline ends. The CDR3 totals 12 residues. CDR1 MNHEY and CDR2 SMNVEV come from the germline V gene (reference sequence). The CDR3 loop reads CASSPTKYEQYF. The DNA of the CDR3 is TGTGCCAGCAGCCCGACTAAGTACGAGCAGTACTTC.

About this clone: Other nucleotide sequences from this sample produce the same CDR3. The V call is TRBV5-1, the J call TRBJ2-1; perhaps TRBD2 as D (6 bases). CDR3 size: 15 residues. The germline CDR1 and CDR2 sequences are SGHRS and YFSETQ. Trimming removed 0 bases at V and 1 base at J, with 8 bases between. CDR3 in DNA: TGCGCCAGCAGCTTGGCCGGGACTTCCTACAATGAGCAGTTCTTC. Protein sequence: CASSLAGTSYNEQFF.

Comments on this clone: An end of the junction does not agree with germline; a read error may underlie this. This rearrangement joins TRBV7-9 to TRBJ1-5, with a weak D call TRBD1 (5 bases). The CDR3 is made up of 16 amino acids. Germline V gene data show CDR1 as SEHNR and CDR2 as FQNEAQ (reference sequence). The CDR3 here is CTSSPGTEQLDQPQHF. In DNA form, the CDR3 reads TGTACCAGCAGCCCCGGGACGGAGCAGCTAGATCAGCCCCAGCATTTT.

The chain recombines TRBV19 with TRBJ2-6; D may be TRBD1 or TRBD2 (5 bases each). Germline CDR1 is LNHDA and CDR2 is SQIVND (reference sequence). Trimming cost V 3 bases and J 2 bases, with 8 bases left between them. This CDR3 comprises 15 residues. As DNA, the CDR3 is TGTGCCAGTAGTATCGGGGCAACTGGGGCCAACGTCCTGACTTTC. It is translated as CASSIGATGANVLTF.

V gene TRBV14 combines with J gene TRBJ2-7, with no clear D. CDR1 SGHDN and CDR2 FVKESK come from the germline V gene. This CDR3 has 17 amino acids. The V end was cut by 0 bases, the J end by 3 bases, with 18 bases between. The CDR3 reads CASSQEVPGSPFYEQYF. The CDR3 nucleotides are TGTGCCAGCAGCCAAGAGGTACCCGGGTCGCCATTCTACGAGCAGTACTTC.

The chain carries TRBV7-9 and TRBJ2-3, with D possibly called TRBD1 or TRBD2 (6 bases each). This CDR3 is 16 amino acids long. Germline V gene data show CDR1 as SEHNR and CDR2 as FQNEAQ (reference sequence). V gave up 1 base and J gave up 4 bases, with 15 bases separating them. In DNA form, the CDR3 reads TGTGCCAGCAGCTTAGTCCGGGGGCCGGACGCAGATACGCAGTATTTT. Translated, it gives CASSLVRGPDADTQYF.